Shown below are 20 T cell receptor beta chains from a single sample sequenced in a study of blood T cell repertoires in COVID-19. This table comes from immunoSEQ multiplex PCR, and its TCRdb copy is limited to in-frame clones, with some not included. The table has over 40,000 clones, about 79% seen once. Sequencing was done on a sample of peripheral blood. The receptors stem from a woman aged 60-75 years with acute or convalescent COVID-19.

The chain has TRBV7-9 and TRBJ1-5, with a weak D call TRBD1 (6 bases). From germline, CDR1 is SEHNR and CDR2 FQNEAQ (reference sequence). The CDR3 runs 15 residues. Deletions cut 5 bases from V and 6 bases from J, with 17 bases between. CDR3 protein: CASSRDTHRSQPQHF. In DNA, the CDR3 is TGTGCCAGCAGCCGGGACACCCACCGGAGTCAGCCCCAGCATTTT.

This clone showed up just once. CDR3 amino acids: CASSLDSPFYEQYF. The CDR3 DNA sequence: TGCGCCAGCAGCTTGGACAGCCCCTTCTACGAGCAGTACTTC. J is TRBJ2-7 and V is TRBV5-1; D gene unclear. The germline V and J ends were trimmed by 0 bases and 3 bases, with 10 bases remaining between them. There are 14 residues in the CDR3. CDR1 is SGHRS and CDR2 is YFSETQ in the germline V gene.

V gene TRBV28 combines with J gene TRBJ2-5, with D hard to call. CDR1 MDHEN and CDR2 SYDVKM come from the germline V gene. The germline V and J ends were trimmed by 6 bases and 2 bases, with 7 bases remaining between them. There are 12 residues in the CDR3. As DNA, the CDR3 is TGTGCCAGCAGCCCAGGTCAAGAGACCCAGTACTTC. Protein product: CASSPGQETQYF.

This clone is labeled as medium-sized (0.01 to 0.1%). The genes are TRBV12-3 or TRBV12-4 and TRBJ1-1; D is unresolved. V dropped 3 bases and J dropped 13 bases, with 15 bases sitting between them. This CDR3 region has 12 residues. The CDR3 DNA sequence: TGTGCCAGCAGTTTCTACTTATTTGGAGTTTTCTTT. As protein: CASSFYLFGVFF.

The chain combines TRBV28 with TRBJ1-2, with 7 bases fitting TRBD1. In germline, CDR1 is MDHEN, CDR2 SYDVKM. V gave up 5 bases and J gave up 4 bases; unmatched junction bases: 13. The CDR3 sequence is 16 residues long. CDR3 nucleotide sequence: TGTGCCAGCAGTCTAGTATCCGTGGGGACAGCCTATGGCTACACCTTC. This codes for CASSLVSVGTAYGYTF.

The V call is TRBV7-2, the J call TRBJ2-3; no clear D gene. Trimming took off 1 base at V and 6 bases at J, with 14 bases between the two ends. Germline CDR1 SGHTA, CDR2 FQGNSA. The CDR3 is 15 residues long. The CDR3 is CASSLDWLGPDTQYF. CDR3 DNA: TGTGCCAGCAGCTTAGATTGGCTAGGCCCCGATACGCAGTATTTT.

This chain joins TRBV5-8 and TRBJ2-1; TRBD1 agrees at 9 bases. This CDR3 comprises 17 residues. Germline values: CDR1 SGHTS, CDR2 YDEGEE. J lost 8 bases, V lost 1 base, and 13 bases had no gene match. The CDR3 spells CASSLMAGTGILDEQFF. In DNA, the CDR3 is TGTGCCAGCAGCTTGATGGCCGGGACAGGGATTCTGGATGAGCAGTTCTTC. Looking up the rest from reference TRBV5-8 and TRBJ2-1 gives the full variable domain: EAGVTQSPTHLIKTRGQQATLRCSPISGHTSVYWYQQALGLGLQFLLWYDEGEERNRGNFPPRFSGRQFPNYSSELNVNALELEDSALYLCASSLMAGTGILDEQFFGPGTRLTVL.

The V gene is TRBV29-1, the J gene TRBJ2-2, with 7 bases that match TRBD2. V trimming: 6 bases; J trimming: 1 base; junction bases outside the gene matches: 5. CDR3 size: 14 residues. In germline, CDR1 is SQVTM, CDR2 ANQGSEA. In DNA form, the CDR3 reads TGCAGCGTAGACCGCGGGAGGAACACCGGGGAGCTGTTTTTT. This encodes CSVDRGRNTGELFF.

This chain joins TRBV11-1 and TRBJ1-5; D unresolved. Germline V gives CDR1 SGHAT, CDR2 FQDESV (reference sequence). CDR3 length: 15 residues. Trimming took 7 bases from V and 0 from J, leaving 13 bases between them. The CDR3 region is CASTTREHSNQPQHF. The CDR3, as DNA: TGTGCCAGCACCACCCGGGAGCATAGCAATCAGCCCCAGCATTTT.

This clone was seen only once. V gene TRBV4-1 combines with J gene TRBJ1-5; D is perhaps TRBD1 (6 bases). The germline gives CDR1 MGHRA, CDR2 YSYEKL. V was shortened by 0 bases and J by 5 bases, with 14 bases between the two germline ends. The CDR3 spans 16 residues. The CDR3 DNA reads TGCGCCAGCAGCCAAGATACGGGGGGCGCGTATCAGCCCCAGCATTTT. It specifies CASSQDTGGAYQPQHF.

J is TRBJ1-2 and V is TRBV28; a weak D match, TRBD1 (6 bases). CDR1 and CDR2 from the germline V gene are MDHEN and SYDVKM. This CDR3 is built from 13 residues. With 6 bases removed from V and 4 bases from J, the gap between germline ends came to 12 bases. CDR3 DNA sequence: TGTGCCAGCAGAGAGGGGGTTTCCTATGGCTACACCTTC. It translates to CASREGVSYGYTF.

The chain joins TRBV12-3 or TRBV12-4 to TRBJ1-4, with D hard to call. The germline V and J ends were trimmed by 5 bases and 7 bases, with 8 bases remaining between them. This CDR3 is 12 amino acids long. The CDR3 bases are TGTGCCAGCAGTCCTGCGCGTGAAAAACTGTTTTTT. This codes for CASSPAREKLFF.

The chain recombines TRBV18 with TRBJ1-5; the D is unclear. Trimming removed 6 bases at V and 7 bases at J, with 16 bases between. The CDR3 covers 14 residues. Germline V lookup: CDR1 KGHSH, CDR2 LQKENI. CDR3 sequence reads: CASSPSGRLQPQHF. The CDR3 coding sequence is TGTGCCAGCTCCCCCTCTGGCAGGCTACAGCCCCAGCATTTT.

This sequence joins TRBV14 and TRBJ2-3, with D unclear. The CDR3 length is 15 residues. The germline V gene encodes CDR1 SGHDN and CDR2 FVKESK. Trimming left V 3 bases short and J 0 bases short, with 10 bases between. The CDR3 sequence is CASSHSTSSTDTQYF. The DNA for the CDR3 is TGTGCCAGCAGCCACTCGACAAGCAGCACAGATACGCAGTATTTT.

This clone was detected only a few times. This chain joins TRBV13 and TRBJ1-6; D is ambiguous. This CDR3 contains 15 residues. Germline CDR1 and CDR2: PRHDT and FYEKMQ (reference sequence). Trimming left V 0 bases short and J 6 bases short, with 9 bases between. CDR3 nucleotides: TGTGCCAGCAGCTTAGGCCCGGGGTCTAATTCACCCCTCCACTTT. Translated: CASSLGPGSNSPLHF.

The chain joins TRBV28 to TRBJ2-7; 9 bases match TRBD1. From germline, CDR1 is MDHEN and CDR2 SYDVKM. V shed 3 bases and J 2 bases; nucleotides not matched to a gene: 5. There are 15 residues in the CDR3. The CDR3 DNA follows: TGTGCCAGCAGTTTCTTTGGGACAGGGACCTACGAGCAGTACTTC. Its protein product is CASSFFGTGTYEQYF.

The CDR3 reads CASSRDRGNQPQHF. CDR3 DNA: TGTGCCAGCAGCCGCGACAGAGGCAATCAGCCCCAGCATTTT. This chain joins TRBV6-5 and TRBJ1-5; a possible D gene is TRBD1 (5 bases). V lost 6 bases and J lost 2, with 11 bases in between. Germline-derived CDR1 and CDR2 are MNHEY and SVGAGI. The CDR3 length is 14 residues.

In this sample, this clone turned up once. J is TRBJ1-5 and V is TRBV2; 11 bases align to TRBD1. Germline V gene lookup returns CDR1 SNHLY and CDR2 FYNNEI. After removal of 7 bases from V and 6 bases from J, the junction contained 5 bases not matched to a gene. The length of the CDR3 is 14 residues. The CDR3 DNA is TGTGCCAGCATGAGGGACAGGGGGGGTCAGCCCCAGCATTTT. It yields the protein CASMRDRGGQPQHF. The variable domain in full, completed from reference TRBV2 and TRBJ1-5, reads EPEVTQTPSHQVTQMGQEVILRCVPISNHLYFYWYRQILGQKVEFLVSFYNNEISEKSEIFDDQFSVERPDGSNFTLKIRSTKLEDSAMYFCASMRDRGGQPQHFGDGTRLSIL.

The table lists this clone with a count of one. The rearrangement uses TRBV6-5 and TRBJ1-5; 10 bases match TRBD1. J lost 2 bases, V lost 5 bases, and 3 bases had no gene match. The CDR3 runs 15 residues. CDR1 and CDR2 from the germline V gene are MNHEY and SVGAGI. CDR3 protein: CASSRQGAGNQPQHF. CDR3 coding DNA: TGTGCCAGCAGTAGACAGGGGGCAGGCAATCAGCCCCAGCATTTT.

This rearrangement joins TRBV28 to TRBJ2-7, with 7 bases aligning to TRBD2. The CDR3 consists of 15 residues. With V trimmed by 2 bases and J by 1 base, 5 bases remained unmatched. CDR1 is MDHEN, CDR2 SYDVKM, per germline. CDR3 region: CASSLGSGESYEQYF. CDR3 coding DNA: TGTGCCAGCAGTTTAGGAAGCGGGGAATCCTACGAGCAGTACTTC.